This T cell receptor (beta chain) was sequenced for a study of blood T cell repertoires in COVID-19 (TCRdb year 2020). For the wider study: Collaborator samples came from the United States, Italy and Spain and covered acute and convalescent phases of COVID-19. The prospective study material was composed of cDNA or gDNA derived from T cells, B-cell-depleted T cells, or PBMCs. Subjects who had been exposed to COVID-19, were actively infected with it, or had recovered from it provided the deeply sampled blood TCRbeta repertoires that made up the dataset. A freely available public database, intended as a resource for researchers studying the immune response to SARS-CoV-2, is where the repertoires were released. The samples were drawn from the first 160 participants of the ongoing ImmuneRACE study and from more than 1,000 subjects provided by 6 global collaborators. Sample metadata almost always included a de-identified subject ID, COVID-19 status, age in years and sex. Where available, HLA class I and class II types were obtained from metadata supplied by the sample provider rather than from assay-based typing.

TCRbeta CDR3 regions were amplified from genomic DNA by means of the immunoSEQ Assay, a bias-controlled multiplex PCR. As for how the authors treated the data: Nucleated cell counts per sample were estimated from amplification of reference gene primers within the assay. Sequence reads were collapsed and filtered to measure the absolute abundance of every unique TCRbeta CDR3 rearrangement. Productive Simpson clonality was computed per sample as the square root of Simpson's diversity index over productive rearrangements. In its TCRdb copy, this immuneACCESS table keeps in-frame sequences only and misses some clones. Where compared with another copy, unresolved V genes explain less than half of these, and the others have no known cause. V and J calls and clone size are given by that table; D and trimming were obtained from the DNA. This sample lists 110,000 to 150,000 clones; almost 90% were detected once. Approximately 1.4% of the sample rests with the top ten.

The paper's findings and limits, for the study overall: The amount of clinical and demographic metadata varied by source and participant and was provided uncurated.

A remark on this clone: Its antigen remains undetermined. No much larger clonotype is one base removed from it; base qualities were not supplied.

Each collaborating institution followed its own protocols to collect whole blood in K2EDTA tubes. For TCRbeta analysis, collaborators shipped samples in one of three forms: frozen whole blood, isolated PBMCs, or DNA extracted from either of those sample types. Sequenced: peripheral blood. This TCR derives from a woman aged 60-70 years with acute or convalescent COVID-19.

The bases are TGTGCCAGCAGCCCGAGGGTCGGTACGCAGTATTTT. The encoded protein is CASSPRVGTQYF. The chain is assembled from TRBV3-1 (or the pseudogene TRBV3-2) and TRBJ2-3; TRBD2 is a possible D gene, resting on 5 matching bases. Inclusive of the bounding cysteine and phenylalanine, the CDR3 is 12 residues long. Only the CDR3 region is kept as DNA, spanning 36 bases read in frame from base 1. Reading the germline V gene (reference sequence) gives CDR1 LGHDT and CDR2 YNNKEL. The germline ends are 10 bases apart after V is trimmed by 4 bases and J by 8 bases.